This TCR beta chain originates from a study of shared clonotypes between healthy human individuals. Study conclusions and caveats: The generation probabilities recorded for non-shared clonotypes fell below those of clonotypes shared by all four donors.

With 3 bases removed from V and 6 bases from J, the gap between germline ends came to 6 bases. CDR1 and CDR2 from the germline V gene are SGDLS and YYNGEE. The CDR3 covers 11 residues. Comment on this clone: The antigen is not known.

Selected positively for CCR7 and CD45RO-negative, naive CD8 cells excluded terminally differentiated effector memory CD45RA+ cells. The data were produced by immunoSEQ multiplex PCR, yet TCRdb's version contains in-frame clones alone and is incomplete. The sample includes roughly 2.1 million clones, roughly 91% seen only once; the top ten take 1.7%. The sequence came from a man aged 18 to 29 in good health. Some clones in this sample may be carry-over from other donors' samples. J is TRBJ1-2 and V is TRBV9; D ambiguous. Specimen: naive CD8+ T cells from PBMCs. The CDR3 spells CASSATDGYTF. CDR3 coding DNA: TGTGCCAGCAGCGCGACGGATGGCTACACCTTC. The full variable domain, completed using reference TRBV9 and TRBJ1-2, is DSGVTQTPKHLITATGQRVTLRCSPRSGDLSVYWYQQSLDQGLQFLIQYYNGEERAKGNILERFSAQQFPDLHSELNLSSLELGDSALYFCASSATDGYTFGSGTRLTVV.